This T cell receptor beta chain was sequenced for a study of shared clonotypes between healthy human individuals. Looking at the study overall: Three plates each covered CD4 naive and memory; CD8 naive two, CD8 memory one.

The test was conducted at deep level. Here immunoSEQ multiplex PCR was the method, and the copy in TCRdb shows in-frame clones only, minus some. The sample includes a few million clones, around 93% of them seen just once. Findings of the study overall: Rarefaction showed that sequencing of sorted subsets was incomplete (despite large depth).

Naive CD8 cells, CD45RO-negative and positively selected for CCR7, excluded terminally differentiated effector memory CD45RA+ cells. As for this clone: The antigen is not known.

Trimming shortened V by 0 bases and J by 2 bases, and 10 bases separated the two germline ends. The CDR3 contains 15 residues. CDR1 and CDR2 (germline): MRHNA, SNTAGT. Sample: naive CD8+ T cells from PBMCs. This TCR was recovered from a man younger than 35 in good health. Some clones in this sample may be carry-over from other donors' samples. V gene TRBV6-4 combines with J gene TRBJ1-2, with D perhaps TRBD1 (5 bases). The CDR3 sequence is CASSDSAKGNYGYTF. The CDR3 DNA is TGTGCCAGCAGTGACTCCGCGAAGGGGAACTATGGCTACACCTTC.